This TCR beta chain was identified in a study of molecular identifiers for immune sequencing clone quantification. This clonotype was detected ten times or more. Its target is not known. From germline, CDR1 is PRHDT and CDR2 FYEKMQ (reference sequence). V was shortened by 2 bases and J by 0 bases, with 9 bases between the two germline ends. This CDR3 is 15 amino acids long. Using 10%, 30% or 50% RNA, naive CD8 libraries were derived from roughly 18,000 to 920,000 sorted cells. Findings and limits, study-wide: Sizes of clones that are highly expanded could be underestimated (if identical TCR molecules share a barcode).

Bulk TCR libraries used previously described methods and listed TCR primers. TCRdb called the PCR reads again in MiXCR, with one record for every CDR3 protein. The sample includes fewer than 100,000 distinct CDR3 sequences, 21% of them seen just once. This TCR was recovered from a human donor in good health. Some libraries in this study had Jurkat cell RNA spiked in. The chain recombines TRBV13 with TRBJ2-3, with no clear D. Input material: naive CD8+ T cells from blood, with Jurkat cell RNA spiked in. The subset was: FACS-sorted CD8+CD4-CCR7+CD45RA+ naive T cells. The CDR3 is CASSLRYSSTDTQYF. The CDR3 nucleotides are TGTGCCAGCAGCTTAAGGTATTCTAGCACAGATACGCAGTATTTT.